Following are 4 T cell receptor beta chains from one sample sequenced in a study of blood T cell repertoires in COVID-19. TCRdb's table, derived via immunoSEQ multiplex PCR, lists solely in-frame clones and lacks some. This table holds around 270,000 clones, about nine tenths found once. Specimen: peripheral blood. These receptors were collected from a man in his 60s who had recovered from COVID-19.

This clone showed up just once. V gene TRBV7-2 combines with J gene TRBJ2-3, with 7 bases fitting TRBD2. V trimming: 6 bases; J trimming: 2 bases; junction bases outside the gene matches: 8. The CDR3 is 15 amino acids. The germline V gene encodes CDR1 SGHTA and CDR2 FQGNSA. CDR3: CASRWGGRHTDTQYF. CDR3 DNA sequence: TGTGCCAGCAGATGGGGGGGTCGACACACAGATACGCAGTATTTT.

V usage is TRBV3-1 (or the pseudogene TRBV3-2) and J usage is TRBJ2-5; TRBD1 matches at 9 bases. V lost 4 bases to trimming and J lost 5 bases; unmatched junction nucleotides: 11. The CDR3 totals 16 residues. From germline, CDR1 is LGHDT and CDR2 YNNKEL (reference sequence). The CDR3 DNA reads TGTGCCAGCAGCCCTCGGGGACAGGGCCTAGGGGAGACCCAGTACTTC. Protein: CASSPRGQGLGETQYF.

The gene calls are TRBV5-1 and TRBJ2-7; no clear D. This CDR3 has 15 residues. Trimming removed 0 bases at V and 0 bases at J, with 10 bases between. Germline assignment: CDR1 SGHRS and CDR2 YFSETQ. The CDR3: CASSLASSRSYEQYF. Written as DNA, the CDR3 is TGCGCCAGCAGCTTGGCATCCTCGCGCTCCTACGAGCAGTACTTC. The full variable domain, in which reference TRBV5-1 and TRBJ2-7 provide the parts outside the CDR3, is KAGVTQTPRYLIKTRGQQVTLSCSPISGHRSVSWYQQTPGQGLQFLFEYFSETQRNKGNFPGRFSGRQFSNSRSEMNVSTLELGDSALYLCASSLASSRSYEQYFGPGTRLTVT.

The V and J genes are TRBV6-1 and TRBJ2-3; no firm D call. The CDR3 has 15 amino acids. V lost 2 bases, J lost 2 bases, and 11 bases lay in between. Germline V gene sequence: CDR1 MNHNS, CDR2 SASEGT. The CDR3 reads CASSESWAYTDTQYF. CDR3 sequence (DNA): TGTGCCAGCAGTGAATCATGGGCCTACACAGATACGCAGTATTTT.